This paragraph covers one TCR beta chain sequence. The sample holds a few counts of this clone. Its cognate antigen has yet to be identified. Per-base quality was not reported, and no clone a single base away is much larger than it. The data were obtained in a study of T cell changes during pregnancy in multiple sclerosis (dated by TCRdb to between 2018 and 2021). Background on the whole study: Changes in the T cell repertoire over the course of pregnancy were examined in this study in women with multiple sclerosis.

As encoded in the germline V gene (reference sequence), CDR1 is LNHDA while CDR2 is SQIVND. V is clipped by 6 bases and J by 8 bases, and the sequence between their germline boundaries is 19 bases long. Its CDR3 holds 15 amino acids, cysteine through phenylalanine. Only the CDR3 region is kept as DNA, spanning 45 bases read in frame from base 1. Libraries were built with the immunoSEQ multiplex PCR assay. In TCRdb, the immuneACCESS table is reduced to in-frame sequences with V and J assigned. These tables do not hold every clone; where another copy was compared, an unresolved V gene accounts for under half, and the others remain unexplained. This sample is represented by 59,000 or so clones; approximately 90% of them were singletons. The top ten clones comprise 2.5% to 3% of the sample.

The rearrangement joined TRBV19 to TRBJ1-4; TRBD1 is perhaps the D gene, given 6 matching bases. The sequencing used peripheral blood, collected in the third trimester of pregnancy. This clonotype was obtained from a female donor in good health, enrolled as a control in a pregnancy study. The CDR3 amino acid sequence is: CASSPGTTRGEKLFF. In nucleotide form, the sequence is TGTGCCAGTAGCCCCGGGACAACCAGAGGGGAAAAACTGTTTTTT.